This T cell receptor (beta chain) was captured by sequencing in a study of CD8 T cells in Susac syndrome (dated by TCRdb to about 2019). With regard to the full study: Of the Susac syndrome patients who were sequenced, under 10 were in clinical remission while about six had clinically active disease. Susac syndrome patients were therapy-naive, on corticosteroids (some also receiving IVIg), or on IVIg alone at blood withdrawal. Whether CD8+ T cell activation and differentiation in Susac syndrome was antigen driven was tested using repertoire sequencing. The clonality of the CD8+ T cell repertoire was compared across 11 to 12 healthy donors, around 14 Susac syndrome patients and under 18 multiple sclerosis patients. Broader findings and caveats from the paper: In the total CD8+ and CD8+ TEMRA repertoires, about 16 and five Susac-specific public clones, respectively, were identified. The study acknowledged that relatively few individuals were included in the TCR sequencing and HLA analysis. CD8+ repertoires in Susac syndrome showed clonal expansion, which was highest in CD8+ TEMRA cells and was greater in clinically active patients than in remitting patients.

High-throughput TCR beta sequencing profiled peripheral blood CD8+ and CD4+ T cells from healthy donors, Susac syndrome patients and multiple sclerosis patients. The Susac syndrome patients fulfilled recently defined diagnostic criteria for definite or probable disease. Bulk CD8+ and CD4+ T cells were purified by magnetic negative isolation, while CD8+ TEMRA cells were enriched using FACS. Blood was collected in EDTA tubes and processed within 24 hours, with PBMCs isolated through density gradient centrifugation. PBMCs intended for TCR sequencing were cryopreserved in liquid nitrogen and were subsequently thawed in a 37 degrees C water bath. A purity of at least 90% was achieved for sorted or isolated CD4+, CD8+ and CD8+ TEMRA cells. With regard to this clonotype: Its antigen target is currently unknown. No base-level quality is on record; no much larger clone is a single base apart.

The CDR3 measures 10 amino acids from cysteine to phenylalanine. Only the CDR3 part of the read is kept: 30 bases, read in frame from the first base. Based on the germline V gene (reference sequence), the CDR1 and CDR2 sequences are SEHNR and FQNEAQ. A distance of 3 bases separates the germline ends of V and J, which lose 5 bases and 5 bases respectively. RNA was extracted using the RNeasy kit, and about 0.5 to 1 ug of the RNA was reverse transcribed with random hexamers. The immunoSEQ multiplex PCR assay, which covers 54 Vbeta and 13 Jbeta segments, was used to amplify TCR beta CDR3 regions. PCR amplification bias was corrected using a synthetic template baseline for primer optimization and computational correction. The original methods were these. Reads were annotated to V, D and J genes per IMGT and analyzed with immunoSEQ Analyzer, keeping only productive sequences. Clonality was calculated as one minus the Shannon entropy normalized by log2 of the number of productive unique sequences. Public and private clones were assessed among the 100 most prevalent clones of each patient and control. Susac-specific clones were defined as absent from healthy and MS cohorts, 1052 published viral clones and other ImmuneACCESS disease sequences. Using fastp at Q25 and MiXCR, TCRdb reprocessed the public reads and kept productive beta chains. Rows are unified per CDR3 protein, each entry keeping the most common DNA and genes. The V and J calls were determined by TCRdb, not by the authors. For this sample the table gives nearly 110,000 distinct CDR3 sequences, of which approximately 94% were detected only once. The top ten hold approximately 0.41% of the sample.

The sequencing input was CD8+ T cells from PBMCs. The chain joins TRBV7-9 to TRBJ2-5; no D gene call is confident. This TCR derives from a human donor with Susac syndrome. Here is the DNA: TGTGCCAGCAGCCATGAGACCCAGTACTTC. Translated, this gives CASSHETQYF.